This record concerns one T cell receptor (beta chain) sequence. In its sample, this clonotype was seen many times. Its antigen specificity is not known. Base qualities are missing; no much larger clone stands one base away. The sample belongs to a study of T cells in Graves' hyperthyroidism and ophthalmopathy (dated by TCRdb to the late 2010s). With regard to the full study: To identify distinguishing TCR V-J signatures, a discovery cohort of 90 to 100 patients was used, comprising some 45 with Graves' ophthalmopathy and roughly 60 with stable Graves' hyperthyroidism. An independent validation cohort of around 19 hyperthyroidism patients and 17 patients who later progressed to ophthalmopathy tested prospective prediction of ophthalmopathy. The approximately 100 discovery patients were randomly split 7:3 into training and test sets. Thyroid tissue and blood T-cell repertoires from six Graves' hyperthyroidism patients were also compared in the study. Once sampling was done, hyperthyroidism patients were given methimazole at a starting dose of 30 mg daily, whereas ophthalmopathy patients were given high-dose intravenous methylprednisolone. According to the paper, TCR Vbeta CDR3 sequencing was carried out on 120 to 150 peripheral blood samples, which came from fewer than 50 ophthalmopathy, approximately 78 hyperthyroidism and roughly 17 progressor patients. General findings and caveats noted by the study authors: A 13 V-J signature model separated ophthalmopathy from stable hyperthyroidism, with 87.88% sensitivity and about 81% specificity in cross-validation and 80%/75% in testing. No statistical method was used to set the sample size in advance, and investigators knew the group allocation. Most expanded thyroid clonotypes (frequency above 0.001) were also found in blood, which suggests that blood repertoires may mirror thyroid immune responses. In validation, the model predicted progression to ophthalmopathy with just under 71% sensitivity and 72% to 85% specificity, a median of around 6.6 months before onset.

Sequences KGHDR (CDR1) and SFDVKD (CDR2) are obtained from the germline V gene. V sheds 3 bases and J sheds 2 bases, leaving 10 bases between their ends. The CDR3 covers 14 residues, taking in both the cysteine and the phenylalanine. Only CDR3 DNA remains: 42 bases, in frame from the first base. A patient counted as having stable Graves' hyperthyroidism if no progression to ophthalmopathy occurred over 18 months of follow-up. Hyperthyroidism patients were newly diagnosed, with disease duration under 2 months, and aged 18 to 65 years. Exclusion was applied to patients with uncontrolled infections, other autoimmune diseases, pregnancy or lactation. Diagnoses relied on clinical symptoms, serum thyroxine and TRAb, thyroid ultrasound and orbital computed tomography. Trizol reagent was used to extract total RNA, and RNA quality was then checked on an Agilent 2100 Bioanalyzer. The TCR beta CDR3 regions were amplified from the RNA transcripts. The first round of RT-PCR for the TCR CDR3 was performed with the HTBI primer set and the Qiagen OneStep RT-PCR kit. Libraries were constructed in a second round of multiplex PCR, after which size selection and purification were performed. Sequencing of the libraries was done on an Illumina HiSeq2000 using paired-end 100 bp reads. Turning to the authors' computational methods: Raw data were processed with SOAPnuke, discarding reads with adapters, uncalled bases, mean Phred below 15, or no exact constant-primer or identifier match. COPE v1.2.5 was used to merge high-quality paired reads, and clonotypes were defined as unique nucleotide sequences. MiTCR v1.1 was used to align clonotypes to the IMGT TRBV, TRBD and TRBJ reference segments. Only V-J combinations with frequency above 0.0001, covering about 99% of repertoires, were analysed. The TCS score was defined as the ratio of F50 (clonal expansion) to E x V (chaos), calculated using BLOSUM62-based TCRdist between CDR3 peptides within each V-J. Welch's t-statistics and random forest reduced fewer than 550 V-J features to 10 to 15, which were used in a naive Bayes classifier (R e1071). TCRdb redid the processing of the public reads, applying fastp at Q25 and MiXCR, and retained in-frame beta chains. Here each entry gathers all rows of one CDR3 protein and keeps the most common genes and DNA. These V and J calls derive from TCRdb rather than the authors' analysis. The sample contains approximately 590,000 distinct CDR3 sequences, about half of them found a single time. Jointly, the top ten make up approximately 8.2% of the sample.

The specimen sequenced was peripheral blood or thyroid tissue (not recorded which). This clonotype was sampled from a woman younger than 30 with Graves' hyperthyroidism. Donor details come from another sample of the same person, matched by shared clones. The chain is assembled from TRBV24-1 and TRBJ2-7; the D segment could be TRBD1, given 6 matching bases. The base sequence is TGTGCCACCAGTGATCTGGACAGACCCTACGAGCAGTACTTC. Its translation reads: CATSDLDRPYEQYF.